The T cell receptor (beta chain) described here comes from a study of cytomegalovirus exposure and HLA in healthy donors. Study information: Some 87 million unique TCRs from HLA-typed donors were held in an early release of data. Among the approximately 430 donors who were genotyped, 81% fell in the genetic ancestry cluster that is associated with self-reported Caucasian donors. Overall study results and limits: For most subjects, TCR beta sequences were reported to predict HLA-A and HLA-B alleles with accuracy. Likely technical artifact: a cluster of highly shared sequence variants.

V dropped 5 bases and J dropped 4 bases, with 17 bases sitting between them. This CDR3 contains 14 residues. Germline CDR1 is GTSNPN and CDR2 is SVGIG (reference sequence). This clone came up once. What it binds is unknown. The PCR employed 60 Vbeta primers together with 13 Jbeta primers. Assay: immunoSEQ multiplex PCR; the TCRdb copy retains only in-frame clones and omits some. The table shows under 150,000 clones, with about 86% occurring only once. This clonotype was obtained from a man younger than 35 in good health and CMV-seronegative. The sample comprised PBMCs. The V gene is TRBV30, the J gene TRBJ1-2, with D hard to call. The CDR3 nucleotides read TGTGCCTGGGGGTCGGGTCCCTCACTCTATGGCTACACCTTC. As protein: CAWGSGPSLYGYTF. Full variable domain (outside the CDR3, taken from reference TRBV30 and TRBJ1-2): SQTIHQWPATLVQPVGSPLSLECTVEGTSNPNLYWYRQAAGRGLQLLFYSVGIGQISSEVPQNLSASRPQDRQFILSSKKLLLSDSGFYLCAWGSGPSLYGYTFGSGTRLTVV.